This TCR beta chain is from a study of PD-1 blockade in classical Hodgkin lymphoma. Assay used: immunoSEQ multiplex PCR; TCRdb lists only in-frame clones, some missing. The sample has roughly 32,000 clones; around nine tenths are singletons. Time point: cycle 4 day 1 (C4D1), after six to seven weeks of nivolumab. All trial patients relapsed after autologous stem cell transplantation. Isolation of CD4+ T cells from thawed PBMCs was performed by magnetic negative selection. Germline V CDR1 and CDR2: MNHEY, SVGAGI. This CDR3 has 15 residues. V was trimmed by 5 bases and J by 4 bases, leaving 15 bases between them.

Here the sequenced sample was CD4+ T cells from blood, taken before the fourth cycle of nivolumab. This rearrangement joins TRBV6-5 to TRBJ1-3; D possibly corresponds to TRBD1 (6 bases). The TCR comes from a human donor with classical Hodgkin lymphoma. The CDR3 loop reads CASSSTRQAGNTIYF. For the CDR3, the DNA is TGTGCCAGCAGTAGCACTAGACAGGCAGGAAACACCATATATTTT.